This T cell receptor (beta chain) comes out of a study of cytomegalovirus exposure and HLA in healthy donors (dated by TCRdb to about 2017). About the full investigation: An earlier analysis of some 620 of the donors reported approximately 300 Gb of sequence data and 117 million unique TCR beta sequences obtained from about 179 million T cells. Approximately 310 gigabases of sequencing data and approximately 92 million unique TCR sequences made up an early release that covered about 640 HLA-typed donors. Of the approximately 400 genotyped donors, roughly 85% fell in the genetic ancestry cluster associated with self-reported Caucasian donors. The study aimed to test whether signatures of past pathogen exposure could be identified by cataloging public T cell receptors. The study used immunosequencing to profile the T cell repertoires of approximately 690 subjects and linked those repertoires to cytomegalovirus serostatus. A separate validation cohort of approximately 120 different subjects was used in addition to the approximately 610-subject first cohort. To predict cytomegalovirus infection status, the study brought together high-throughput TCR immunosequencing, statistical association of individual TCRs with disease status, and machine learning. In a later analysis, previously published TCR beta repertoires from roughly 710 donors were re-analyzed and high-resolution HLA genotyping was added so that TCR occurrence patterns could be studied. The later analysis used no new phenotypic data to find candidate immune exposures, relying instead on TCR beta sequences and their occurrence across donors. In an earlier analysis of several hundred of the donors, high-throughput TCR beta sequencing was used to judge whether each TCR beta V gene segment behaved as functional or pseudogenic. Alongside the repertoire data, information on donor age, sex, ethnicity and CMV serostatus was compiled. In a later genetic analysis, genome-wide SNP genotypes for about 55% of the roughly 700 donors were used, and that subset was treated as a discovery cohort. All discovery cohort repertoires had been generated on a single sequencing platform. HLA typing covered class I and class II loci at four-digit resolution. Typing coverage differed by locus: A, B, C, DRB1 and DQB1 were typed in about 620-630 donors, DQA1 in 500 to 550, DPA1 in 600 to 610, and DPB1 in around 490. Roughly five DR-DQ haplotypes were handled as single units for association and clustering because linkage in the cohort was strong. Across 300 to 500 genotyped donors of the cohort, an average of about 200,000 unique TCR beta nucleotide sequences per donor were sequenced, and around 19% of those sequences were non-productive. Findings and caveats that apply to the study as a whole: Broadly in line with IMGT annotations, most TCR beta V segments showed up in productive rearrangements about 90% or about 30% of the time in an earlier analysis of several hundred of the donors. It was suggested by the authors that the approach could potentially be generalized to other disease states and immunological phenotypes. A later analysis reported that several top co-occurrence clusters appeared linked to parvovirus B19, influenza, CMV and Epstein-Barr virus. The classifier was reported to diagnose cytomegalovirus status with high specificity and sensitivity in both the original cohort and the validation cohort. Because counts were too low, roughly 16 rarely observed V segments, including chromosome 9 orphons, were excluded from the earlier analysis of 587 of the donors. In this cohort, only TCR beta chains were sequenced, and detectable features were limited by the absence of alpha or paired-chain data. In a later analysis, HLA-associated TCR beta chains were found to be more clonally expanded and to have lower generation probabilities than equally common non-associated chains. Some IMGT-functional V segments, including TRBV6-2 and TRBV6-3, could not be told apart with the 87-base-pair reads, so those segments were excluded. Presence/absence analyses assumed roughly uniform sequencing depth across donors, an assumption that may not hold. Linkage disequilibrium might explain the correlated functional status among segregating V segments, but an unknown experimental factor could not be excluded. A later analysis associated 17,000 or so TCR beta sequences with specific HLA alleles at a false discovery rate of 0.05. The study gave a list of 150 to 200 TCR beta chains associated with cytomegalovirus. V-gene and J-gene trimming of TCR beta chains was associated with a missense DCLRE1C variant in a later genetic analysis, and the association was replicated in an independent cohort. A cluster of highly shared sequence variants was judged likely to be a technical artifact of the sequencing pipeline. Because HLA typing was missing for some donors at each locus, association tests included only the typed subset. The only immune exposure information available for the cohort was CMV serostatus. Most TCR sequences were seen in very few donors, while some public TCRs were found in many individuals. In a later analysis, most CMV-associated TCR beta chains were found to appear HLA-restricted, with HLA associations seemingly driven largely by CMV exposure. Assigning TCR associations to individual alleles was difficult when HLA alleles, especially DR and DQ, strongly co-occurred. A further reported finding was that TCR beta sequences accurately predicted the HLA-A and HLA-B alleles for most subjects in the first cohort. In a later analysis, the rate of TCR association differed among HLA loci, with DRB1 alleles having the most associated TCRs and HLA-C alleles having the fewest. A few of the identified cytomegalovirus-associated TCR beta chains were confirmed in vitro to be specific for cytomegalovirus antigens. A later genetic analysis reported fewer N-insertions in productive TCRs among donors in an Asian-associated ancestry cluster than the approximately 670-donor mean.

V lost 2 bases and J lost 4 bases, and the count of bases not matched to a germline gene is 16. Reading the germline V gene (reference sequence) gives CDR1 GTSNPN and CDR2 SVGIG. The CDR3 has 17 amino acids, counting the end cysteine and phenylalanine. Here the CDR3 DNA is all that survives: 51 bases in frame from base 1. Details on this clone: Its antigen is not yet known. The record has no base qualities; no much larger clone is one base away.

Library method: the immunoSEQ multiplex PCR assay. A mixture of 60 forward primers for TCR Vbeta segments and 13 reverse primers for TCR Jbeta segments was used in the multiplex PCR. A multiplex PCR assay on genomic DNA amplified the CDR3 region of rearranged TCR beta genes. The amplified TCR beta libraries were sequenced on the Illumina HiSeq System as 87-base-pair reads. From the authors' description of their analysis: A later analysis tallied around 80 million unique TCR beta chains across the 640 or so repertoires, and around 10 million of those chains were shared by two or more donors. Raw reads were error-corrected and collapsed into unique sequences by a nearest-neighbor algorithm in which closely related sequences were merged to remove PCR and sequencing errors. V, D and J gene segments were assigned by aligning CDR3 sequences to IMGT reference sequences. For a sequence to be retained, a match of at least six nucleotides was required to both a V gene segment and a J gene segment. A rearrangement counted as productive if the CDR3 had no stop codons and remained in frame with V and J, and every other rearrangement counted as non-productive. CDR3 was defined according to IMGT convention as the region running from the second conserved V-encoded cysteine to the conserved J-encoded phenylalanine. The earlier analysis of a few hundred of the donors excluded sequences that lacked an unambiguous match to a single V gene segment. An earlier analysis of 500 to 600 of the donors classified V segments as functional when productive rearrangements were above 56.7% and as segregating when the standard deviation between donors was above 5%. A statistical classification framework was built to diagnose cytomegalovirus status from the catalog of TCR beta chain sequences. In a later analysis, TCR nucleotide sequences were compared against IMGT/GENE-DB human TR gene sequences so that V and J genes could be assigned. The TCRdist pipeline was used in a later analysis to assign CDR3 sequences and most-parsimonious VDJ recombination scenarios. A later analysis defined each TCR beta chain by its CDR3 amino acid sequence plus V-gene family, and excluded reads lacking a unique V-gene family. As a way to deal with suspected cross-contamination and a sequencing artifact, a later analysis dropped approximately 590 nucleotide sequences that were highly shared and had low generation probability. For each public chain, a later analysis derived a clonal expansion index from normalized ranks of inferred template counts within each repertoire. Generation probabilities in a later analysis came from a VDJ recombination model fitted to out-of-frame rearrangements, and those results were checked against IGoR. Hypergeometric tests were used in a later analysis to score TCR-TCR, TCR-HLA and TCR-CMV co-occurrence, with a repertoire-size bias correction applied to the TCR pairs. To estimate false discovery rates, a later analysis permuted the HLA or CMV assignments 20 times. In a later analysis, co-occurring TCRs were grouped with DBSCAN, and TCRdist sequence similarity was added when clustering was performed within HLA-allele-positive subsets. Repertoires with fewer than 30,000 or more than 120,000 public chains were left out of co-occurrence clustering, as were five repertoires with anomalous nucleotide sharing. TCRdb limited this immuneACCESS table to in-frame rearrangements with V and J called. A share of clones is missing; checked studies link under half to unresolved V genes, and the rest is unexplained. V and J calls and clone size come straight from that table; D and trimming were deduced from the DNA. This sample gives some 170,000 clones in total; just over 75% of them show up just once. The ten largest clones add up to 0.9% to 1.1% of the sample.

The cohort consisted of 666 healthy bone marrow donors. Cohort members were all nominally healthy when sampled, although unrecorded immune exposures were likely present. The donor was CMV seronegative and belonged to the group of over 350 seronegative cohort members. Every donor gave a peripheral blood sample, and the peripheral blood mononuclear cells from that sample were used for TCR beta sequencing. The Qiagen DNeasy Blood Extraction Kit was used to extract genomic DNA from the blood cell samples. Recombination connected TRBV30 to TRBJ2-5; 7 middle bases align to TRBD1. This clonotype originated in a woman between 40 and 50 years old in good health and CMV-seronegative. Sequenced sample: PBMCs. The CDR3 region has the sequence CAWSNEGAGDLGETQYF. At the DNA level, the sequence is TGTGCCTGGAGTAACGAGGGGGCTGGGGATTTGGGAGAGACCCAGTACTTC.